Included here is one T cell receptor beta chain sequence, with context. What it binds is not known. These data originate in a study of graft-versus-host responses after intestinal transplantation. Study details: For approximately three years after anti-thymocyte globulin induction, all recipients took tacrolimus and steroids. General study results and limits: The marrow of recipients harbored GvH clones, and ileum or blood showed some of them first. Peak GvH clone levels in circulation were associated with early post-transplant HvG declines.

The table came from immunoSEQ multiplex PCR; TCRdb's copy has only in-frame clones and leaves some out. The sample yields 150,000 or so clones, 80% to 95% seen once. The sequence derives from a human donor who received an intestinal transplant. Sequencing was performed on unstimulated CD4+ T cells sorted from spleen or lymph node cells, taken before intestinal transplant.

CDR3 residues: CASKLAGGPNEQFF. Here the CDR3 DNA reads TGTGCCAGCAAACTAGCGGGAGGGCCCAATGAGCAGTTCTTC. The chain couples TRBV6-6 to TRBJ2-1; 13 nucleotides line up with TRBD2. Trimming cost V 7 bases and J 6 bases; bases outside gene matches: 3. The germline V gene has CDR1 MNHNY and CDR2 SVGAGI (reference sequence). This CDR3 is 14 amino acids long.